These T cell receptor beta chains were read from a single sample in a study of Ad26.COV2.S vaccination and SARS-CoV-2 variants. Sequencing used immunoSEQ multiplex PCR; TCRdb keeps in-frame clones, though not all of them. The repertoire includes a few hundred thousand clones, 88% of them detected once, and 3.6% sits in the top ten. The starting material was peripheral blood, obtained in a trial of Ad26.COV2.S vaccine versus placebo. These receptors were obtained from a person between 18 and 60 years old who received the Ad26.COV2.S COVID-19 vaccine or a placebo. Each CDR3 is given with its conserved first and last residue. Each record gives: clone size, D gene, V gene, J gene, CDR3 protein, CDR3 DNA. The D gene is left open where the match is weak. Size is stated for part of the rows, as once, few or many counts, or as a class when the clone is expanded.

NA	NA	TRBV16	TRBJ1-2	CASTLTEHYGYTF	TGTGCCAGCACCTTGACGGAACACTATGGCTACACCTTC
NA	NA	TRBV5-4	TRBJ2-2	CASSTDDSLQVGELFF	TGTGCCAGCAGCACGGACGACAGCCTCCAGGTCGGGGAGCTGTTTTTT
NA	NA	TRBV7-5	TRBJ1-3	CARSPRRDPLSGNTIYF	TGTGCCAGAAGCCCCCGGCGGGACCCACTCTCTGGAAACACCATATATTTT
NA	NA	TRBV28	TRBJ2-2	CASSFGLGGGGTGELFF	TGTGCCAGCAGTTTCGGTCTAGGGGGTGGTGGCACCGGGGAGCTGTTTTTT
NA	NA	TRBV5-5	TRBJ1-3	CASSFTLDSGNTIYF	TGTGCCAGCAGCTTTACCCTGGACTCTGGAAACACCATATATTTT
NA	TRBD1	TRBV7-9	TRBJ2-7	CASSLSRQGERQYF	TGTGCCAGCAGCTTATCGAGACAGGGGGAAAGGCAGTACTTC
NA	NA	TRBV30	TRBJ2-1	CACRTENSYNEQFF	TGTGCCTGTCGGACAGAAAATTCCTACAATGAGCAGTTCTTC
NA	NA	TRBV3-1/TRBV3-2	TRBJ1-4	CASSQEGKLFF	TGTGCCAGCAGCCAAGAAGGAAAACTGTTTTTT
NA	NA	TRBV27	TRBJ2-7	CASRVFRDTFFDEQYF	TGTGCCAGCAGAGTATTCCGGGACACATTCTTTGACGAGCAGTACTTC
NA	NA	TRBV6-5	TRBJ1-2	CASSYSGAGNYGYTF	TGTGCCAGCAGTTACTCGGGTGCGGGGAACTATGGCTACACCTTC
once	TRBD2	TRBV11-3	TRBJ2-3	CASTLPSSGGTDTQYF	TGTGCCAGCACCCTTCCGAGTAGCGGGGGCACAGATACGCAGTATTTT
NA	TRBD2	TRBV9	TRBJ2-7	CASSVEGRAGGSYEQYF	TGTGCCAGCAGCGTAGAAGGTCGAGCGGGGGGTTCTTACGAGCAGTACTTC
NA	TRBD1	TRBV30	TRBJ1-4	CAWSGTGIEKLFF	TGTGCCTGGAGTGGGACAGGAATCGAAAAACTGTTTTTT
NA	TRBD1	TRBV6-2/TRBV6-3	TRBJ2-1	CASSYSKSGTGGYNEQFF	TGTGCCAGCAGTTACTCGAAATCGGGGACAGGGGGCTACAATGAGCAGTTCTTC
NA	NA	TRBV18	TRBJ1-4	CASSLGGGTNEKLFF	TGTGCCAGCTCCCTCGGGGGTGGAACTAATGAAAAACTGTTTTTT
few	NA	TRBV10-3	TRBJ1-5	CATWPGPADQPQHF	TGTGCCACCTGGCCCGGCCCTGCGGATCAGCCCCAGCATTTT
NA	NA	TRBV2	TRBJ1-6	CASKEGLGGSPLHF	TGTGCCAGCAAAGAGGGTTTGGGGGGTTCACCCCTCCACTTT
NA	TRBD1	TRBV12-3/TRBV12-4	TRBJ2-7	CASSQGVSYEQYF	TGTGCCAGCAGCCAGGGGGTCTCCTACGAGCAGTACTTC
NA	NA	TRBV7-2	TRBJ2-5	CASSFWGGGETQYF	TGTGCCAGCAGCTTTTGGGGAGGCGGAGAGACCCAGTACTTC
NA	NA	TRBV9	TRBJ2-2	CASSTLGPVAGELFF	TGTGCCAGCAGCACCCTAGGCCCTGTGGCCGGGGAGCTGTTTTTT
NA	TRBD1	TRBV27	TRBJ2-7	CASSLRAGGYEQYF	TGTGCCAGCAGTTTACGGGCAGGGGGCTACGAGCAGTACTTC
NA	NA	TRBV29-1	TRBJ2-3	CSSYGGPNTDTQYF	TGCAGCTCATACGGGGGGCCAAACACAGATACGCAGTATTTT
NA	NA	TRBV6-2/TRBV6-3	TRBJ1-5	CASSPGTGPQHF	TGTGCCAGCAGCCCAGGGACGGGGCCCCAGCATTTT
NA	TRBD2	TRBV10-3	TRBJ2-1	CAISEGRGGAGNEQFF	TGTGCCATCAGTGAGGGCCGCGGGGGGGCGGGCAATGAGCAGTTCTTC
NA	TRBD1	TRBV3-1/TRBV3-2	TRBJ1-2	CASSHPGQGVYGYTF	TGTGCCAGCAGCCACCCGGGACAGGGGGTCTATGGCTACACCTTC
NA	TRBD2	TRBV28	TRBJ2-1	CASSLSSGFGSVSNEQFF	TGTGCCAGCAGTTTATCTAGCGGGTTTGGGTCCGTAAGCAATGAGCAGTTCTTC
NA	NA	TRBV6-1	TRBJ2-7	CASSEAHEQYF	TGTGCCAGCAGTGAAGCCCACGAGCAGTACTTC
NA	NA	TRBV28	TRBJ2-7	CASSLESYEQYF	TGTGCCAGCAGTTTAGAGTCCTACGAGCAGTACTTC
NA	NA	TRBV4-3	TRBJ1-6	CASSQDHGGSYNSPLHF	TGCGCCAGCAGCCAAGATCATGGGGGCTCCTATAATTCACCCCTCCACTTT
NA	TRBD2	TRBV7-2	TRBJ2-7	CASSSGVTYEQYF	TGTGCCAGCAGCAGCGGGGTCACCTACGAGCAGTACTTC
NA	TRBD1	TRBV28	TRBJ1-4	CASSAGTDLNIGKLFF	TGTGCCAGCAGTGCGGGGACAGACCTTAATATTGGAAAACTGTTTTTT
NA	NA	TRBV9	TRBJ1-1	CASGEEAFF	TGTGCCAGCGGAGAAGAAGCTTTCTTT
few	TRBD2	TRBV6-5	TRBJ2-3	CASSFDSGATDTQYF	TGTGCCAGCAGTTTTGATAGCGGGGCCACAGATACGCAGTATTTT
NA	NA	TRBV10-3	TRBJ1-6	CAGASGVNSPLHF	TGTGCCGGGGCGTCGGGGGTTAATTCACCCCTCCACTTT
NA	NA	TRBV12-3/TRBV12-4	TRBJ1-2	CASSLGDGYGYTF	TGTGCCAGCAGTTTGGGGGACGGCTATGGCTACACCTTC